The 28 T cell receptor beta chains below were found in one sample sequenced in a study of vaccination and CD4 T cells after COVID-19. Once obtained from cultured CD4+ T cells, the DNA was sequenced using the Oncomine TCR Beta short-read assay. TCRdb recomputed calls from the PCR reads with MiXCR, one row per CDR3 protein. Among 20,000 to 25,000 distinct CDR3 sequences listed, about 59% were seen once. The sample's treatment: approximately nine-day PBMC culture with coronavirus spike peptide pools or control peptides (ViraFEST assay). No cognate antigen is known for these TCRs. The sequenced sample was CD4+ T cells from blood, cultured in vitro. The origin of the receptors is a human donor who had recovered from COVID-19.

The chain combines TRBV11-2 with TRBJ2-1; a possible D gene is TRBD2 (5 bases). Trimming removed 1 base at V and 2 bases at J, with 9 bases between. CDR1 and CDR2 from the germline V gene are SGHAT and FQNNGV. CDR3 length: 15 amino acids. The CDR3 nucleotides are TGTGCCAGCAGCTTAGGGAGCGGCCCCTACAATGAGCAGTTCTTC. Its translation: CASSLGSGPYNEQFF.

The gene calls are TRBV7-9 and TRBJ2-2; D possibly corresponds to TRBD1 (6 bases). Trimming pared 2 bases from V and 4 bases from J, leaving 11 bases between. Germline V gene data show CDR1 as SEHNR and CDR2 as FQNEAQ (reference sequence). There are 15 residues in the CDR3. CDR3 amino acids: CASSLIDRSTGELFF. CDR3 bases: TGTGCCAGCAGCTTAATCGACAGGTCCACCGGGGAGCTGTTTTTT.

This clonotype has just a few counts. This chain uses TRBV7-3 with TRBJ1-1; no clear D. CDR3 length equals 13 residues. Germline loops: CDR1 SGHTA, CDR2 FQGTGA. V was pared by 1 base and J by 5 bases, with 8 bases between. The CDR3 sequence is CASSLIPRTEAFF. CDR3 bases: TGTGCCAGCAGCTTAATTCCCCGTACTGAAGCTTTCTTT.

The chain combines TRBV6-1 with TRBJ1-4; TRBD1 aligns across 8 bases. Germline loops: CDR1 MNHNS, CDR2 SASEGT. J lost 9 bases, V lost 5 bases, and 8 bases had no gene match. This CDR3 has 14 amino acids. The CDR3 reads CASSKDRVAQKLFF. CDR3 DNA sequence: TGTGCCAGCAGTAAGGACAGGGTTGCCCAAAAACTGTTTTTT.

This clonotype was counted only a few times. V gene TRBV4-1 combines with J gene TRBJ1-1, with a possible D match to TRBD1 (5 bases). The germline V gene encodes CDR1 MGHRA and CDR2 YSYEKL. This CDR3 is built from 15 residues. Between the trimmed V and J ends, which lost 1 base and 3 bases, there was a span of 12 bases. In DNA, the CDR3 is TGCGCCAGCAGCCAAGGGCAGGGAGCGGACACTGAAGCTTTCTTT. It specifies CASSQGQGADTEAFF.

This clonotype showed up just a few times. The CDR3 nucleotides read TGTGCCTGGGACAGAGTCAATCAGCCCCAGCATTTT. Its protein is CAWDRVNQPQHF. V is TRBV30 and J is TRBJ1-5, with D possibly TRBD1 on 5 matching bases. Germline V gene sequence: CDR1 GTSNPN, CDR2 SVGIG (reference sequence). The CDR3 runs to 12 residues. The V gene lost 5 bases and the J gene lost 3 bases, with 8 bases spanning the gap.

This clonotype is categorized as medium-sized. V gene TRBV2 combines with J gene TRBJ1-1; maybe TRBD1 (6 bases). Germline V gene sequence: CDR1 SNHLY, CDR2 FYNNEI. The CDR3 extends over 15 amino acids. V was pared by 5 bases and J by 4 bases, with 17 bases between. The DNA for the CDR3 is TGTGCCAGCAGTCCACGAGGGGGGACCAGCACTGAAGCTTTCTTT. Amino acid sequence: CASSPRGGTSTEAFF.

The CDR3 bases are TGTGCCACCAGTGACCGCCTCGGGACAGGGAACAATGAGCAGTTCTTC. Amino acid sequence: CATSDRLGTGNNEQFF. J is TRBJ2-1 and V is TRBV24-1; 9 bases line up with TRBD1. The CDR3 runs to 16 residues. The germline CDR1 and CDR2 sequences are KGHDR and SFDVKD. Trimming at V came to 4 bases and at J to 5 bases, leaving 8 bases not matched to a gene.

The rearrangement links TRBV20-1 to TRBJ2-3, with D maybe TRBD1 (5 bases). The CDR3 has 13 residues. Germline V lookup: CDR1 DFQATT, CDR2 SNEGSKA (reference sequence). Deletions cut 3 bases from V and 4 bases from J, with 11 bases between. The CDR3 DNA follows: TGCAGTGCTAGTCTCCAGGGCCCAGATACGCAGTATTTT. Translated, it gives CSASLQGPDTQYF.

This clonotype was picked up a small number of times. V gene TRBV12-3 or TRBV12-4 combines with J gene TRBJ1-5; D is unresolved. The V end lost 3 bases, the J end lost 7 bases, and 4 bases lay between the germline ends. The CDR3 is made up of 11 amino acids. This chain's CDR3 is CASSFGQPQHF. The CDR3 DNA sequence: TGTGCCAGCAGTTTTGGCCAGCCCCAGCATTTT.

The chain uses TRBV6-2 or TRBV6-3 and TRBJ2-5; D possibly corresponds to TRBD2 (5 bases). This CDR3 is built from 15 residues. In germline, CDR1 is MNHEY, CDR2 SVGEGT. Trimming removed 6 bases at V and 2 bases at J, with 16 bases between. The CDR3 DNA reads TGTGCCAGCAGCCGGGTCGGGGTCTCTCAAGAGACCCAGTACTTC. Protein: CASSRVGVSQETQYF.

The rearrangement joins TRBV25-1 to TRBJ1-2; no definite D call. CDR3 size: 13 residues. Germline loops: CDR1 MGHDK, CDR2 SYGVNS. V lost 2 bases and J lost 4, with 8 bases in between. This chain's CDR3 is CASSEHRSYGYTF. The CDR3, as DNA: TGTGCCAGCAGTGAACACCGGAGCTATGGCTACACCTTC.

The chain joins TRBV12-3 or TRBV12-4 to TRBJ1-5, with unresolved D. CDR3 length: 13 residues. The V gene lost 6 bases and the J gene lost 5 bases, with 11 bases spanning the gap. CDR3 sequence reads: CASRAQMDQPQHF. The CDR3 DNA follows: TGTGCCAGCAGGGCTCAGATGGATCAGCCCCAGCATTTT.

The J gene is TRBJ2-3, the V gene TRBV7-3; D may be TRBD2 (6 bases). Germline V gives CDR1 SGHTA, CDR2 FQGTGA. V was trimmed by 5 bases and J by 6 bases, leaving 15 bases between them. The CDR3 length is 14 residues. CDR3 sequence (DNA): TGTGCCAGCAGCCCCCCGGGAGTGGAGGATACGCAGTATTTT. Translation gives CASSPPGVEDTQYF. The full variable domain, completed using reference TRBV7-3 and TRBJ2-3, is GAGVSQTPSNKVTEKGKYVELRCDPISGHTALYWYRQSLGQGPEFLIYFQGTGAADDSGLPNDRFFAVRPEGSVSTLKIQRTERGDSAVYLCASSPPGVEDTQYFGPGTRLTVL.

The chain carries TRBV2 and TRBJ1-2, with a possible D match to TRBD1 (5 bases). This CDR3 region has 16 residues. CDR1 and CDR2 from the germline V gene are SNHLY and FYNNEI. The V and J ends lost 5 bases and 3 bases respectively, with 19 bases between them. The CDR3 DNA follows: TGTGCCAGCAGTTCCGGGACGGCTATTAGTCACTATGGCTACACCTTC. Protein sequence: CASSSGTAISHYGYTF.

The chain combines TRBV11-2 with TRBJ1-3; D is ambiguous. V was shortened by 2 bases and J by 0 bases, with 8 bases between the two germline ends. The CDR3 sequence is 15 residues long. CDR1 is SGHAT and CDR2 is FQNNGV in the germline V gene. The DNA for the CDR3 is TGTGCCAGCAGCTTACAGCCTGCCTCTGGAAACACCATATATTTT. This gives the protein CASSLQPASGNTIYF. The complete variable domain, with remaining parts taken from reference TRBV11-2 and TRBJ1-3, reads EAGVAQSPRYKIIEKRQSVAFWCNPISGHATLYWYQQILGQGPKLLIQFQNNGVVDDSQLPKDRFSAERLKGVDSTLKIQPAKLEDSAVYLCASSLQPASGNTIYFGEGSWLTVV.

This sequence joins TRBV19 and TRBJ2-7; possible D gene TRBD2, 6 bases. V lost 5 bases to trimming and J lost 4 bases, with 21 bases between them. The CDR3 is made up of 16 amino acids. Per the germline V gene, CDR1 is LNHDA and CDR2 is SQIVND (reference sequence). The CDR3 is CASSLASVSYLYEQYF. Here the CDR3 DNA reads TGTGCCAGTAGTTTGGCTAGCGTTTCCTATTTATACGAGCAGTACTTC.

This clonotype has a single count. The genes are TRBV4-2 and TRBJ1-3; D uncertain. This CDR3 has 15 residues. From germline, CDR1 is LGHNA and CDR2 YNFKEQ. V was trimmed by 4 bases and J by 4 bases, leaving 14 bases between them. CDR3 sequence: CASSPTQSPGNTIYF. The CDR3 region has the DNA TGTGCCAGCAGCCCCACCCAGAGCCCGGGAAACACCATATATTTT.

This clonotype occurred a few times. The genes are TRBV7-3 and TRBJ2-1; TRBD1 matches at 10 bases. CDR1 is SGHTA, CDR2 FQGTGA, per germline. This CDR3 has 15 residues. Trimming cost V 3 bases and J 6 bases; bases outside gene matches: 5. CDR3 DNA: TGTGCCAGCAGCTTGGGTTGGGACAGGGGCAATGAGCAGTTCTTC. As protein: CASSLGWDRGNEQFF. The variable domain in full, with the rest retrieved from reference TRBV7-3 and TRBJ2-1, is GAGVSQTPSNKVTEKGKYVELRCDPISGHTALYWYRQSLGQGPEFLIYFQGTGAADDSGLPNDRFFAVRPEGSVSTLKIQRTERGDSAVYLCASSLGWDRGNEQFFGPGTRLTVL.

This sequence joins TRBV2 and TRBJ2-5; D is unresolved. V gave up 0 bases and J gave up 4 bases, with 3 bases separating them. The CDR3 runs to 12 residues. Germline values: CDR1 SNHLY, CDR2 FYNNEI. CDR3 DNA sequence: TGTGCCAGCAGTGAAGCTAGAGAGACCCAGTACTTC. The encoded protein is CASSEARETQYF.

This clonotype was counted a single time. This sequence joins TRBV7-9 and TRBJ2-1, with 9 bases matching TRBD1. V gave up 4 bases and J gave up 0 bases; unmatched junction bases: 10. In germline, CDR1 is SEHNR, CDR2 FQNEAQ (reference sequence). The length of the CDR3 is 18 residues. The CDR3, as DNA: TGTGCCAGCAGCTCCCTCGGGACAGGGTCCAGCTCCTACAATGAGCAGTTCTTC. Protein sequence: CASSSLGTGSSSYNEQFF.

The table lists this clonotype with a few counts. J is TRBJ1-2 and V is TRBV20-1; D not certain. In germline, CDR1 is DFQATT, CDR2 SNEGSKA (reference sequence). Trimming removed 6 bases from V and 7 bases from J, with 21 bases in between. This CDR3 region has 14 residues. The CDR3 protein is CSARVKYTGSGYTF. CDR3 coding DNA: TGCAGTGCCCGAGTTAAGTACACTGGAAGTGGCTACACCTTC.

This clonotype was counted only a few times. The rearrangement uses TRBV24-1 and TRBJ2-2; D not resolved. Germline V gene lookup returns CDR1 KGHDR and CDR2 SFDVKD. V dropped 5 bases and J dropped 5 bases, with 11 bases sitting between them. This CDR3 is built from 14 residues. Here the CDR3 DNA reads TGTGCCACCAGTGTTAGCCCCAGGACCGGGGAGCTGTTTTTT. Protein sequence: CATSVSPRTGELFF.

The V call is TRBV6-1, the J call TRBJ2-5, with TRBD2 matching over 9 bases. Germline V CDR1 and CDR2: MNHNS, SASEGT. Unmatched junction bases numbered 9, after V lost 5 bases and J lost 5 bases. CDR3 length equals 15 residues. CDR3 sequence reads: CASSTTAGGWETQYF. The CDR3 DNA is TGTGCCAGCAGTACTACAGCGGGAGGCTGGGAGACCCAGTACTTC.

The rearrangement uses TRBV6-5 and TRBJ2-1; 8 bases match TRBD1. Germline CDR1 is MNHEY and CDR2 is SVGAGI. The CDR3 contains 16 residues. V shed 2 bases, J shed 7 bases, and the junction held 10 bases outside the gene matches. CDR3 nucleotides: TGTGCCAGCAGTTACGGGGCAGGGGGCAAGGAGAATGAGCAGTTCTTC. It specifies CASSYGAGGKENEQFF.

The rearrangement uses TRBV5-4 and TRBJ2-3; the D gene is possibly TRBD2 (5 bases). Trimming removed 4 bases at V and 2 bases at J, with 17 bases between. This CDR3 has 16 amino acids. The germline V gene encodes CDR1 SGHNT and CDR2 YYREEE (reference sequence). The CDR3 protein is CASSPRGSASTDTQYF. CDR3 nucleotide sequence: TGTGCCAGCAGCCCCCGGGGTAGCGCTTCCACAGATACGCAGTATTTT.

J is TRBJ2-5 and V is TRBV5-4, with D maybe TRBD1 (6 bases). Germline loops: CDR1 SGHNT, CDR2 YYREEE (reference sequence). The V gene lost 0 bases and the J gene lost 5 bases, with 17 bases spanning the gap. This CDR3 spans 16 amino acids. The CDR3 protein is CASSLAGQGSRETQYF. The CDR3 DNA is TGTGCCAGCAGCTTGGCGGGACAAGGGTCTAGGGAGACCCAGTACTTC.

The V and J genes are TRBV2 and TRBJ1-2; 10 bases map to TRBD1. Germline V gives CDR1 SNHLY, CDR2 FYNNEI. Losses at the gene ends were 4 bases for V and 7 bases for J; bases not matched to a gene: 6. The CDR3 is made up of 14 amino acids. CDR3 region: CASSGGTGEVGYTF. Here the CDR3 DNA reads TGTGCCAGCAGTGGGGGGACAGGGGAGGTTGGCTACACCTTC.